Below, 18 T cell receptor beta chains from the same sample are listed, as sequenced in a study of blood T cell repertoires in COVID-19. This table comes from immunoSEQ multiplex PCR, and its TCRdb copy is limited to in-frame clones, with some not included. The sample has approximately 160,000 clones; approximately 93% are singletons. The sample comprised peripheral blood. Every receptor here comes from an older woman with COVID-19, enrolled during active disease.

V usage is TRBV19 and J usage is TRBJ2-5; 8 bases line up with TRBD1. Trimming took 3 bases from V and 5 from J; bases not matched to a gene: 5. The CDR3 has 14 amino acids. Germline V CDR1 and CDR2: LNHDA, SQIVND (reference sequence). CDR3 region: CASSIRGLWETQYF. The CDR3, as DNA: TGTGCCAGTAGTATCAGGGGGCTGTGGGAGACCCAGTACTTC.

The chain recombines TRBV6-2 or TRBV6-3 with TRBJ1-2; D not resolved. V lost 5 bases, J lost 0 bases, and 10 bases lay in between. CDR1 MNHEY and CDR2 SVGEGT come from the germline V gene. This CDR3 has 14 residues. This chain's CDR3 is CASSRTETNYGYTF. As DNA, the CDR3 is TGTGCCAGCAGTCGTACAGAGACTAACTATGGCTACACCTTC.

About this clone itself: Other nucleotide sequences from this sample produce the same CDR3. The V call is TRBV9, the J call TRBJ2-7; the D is unclear. The germline V gene encodes CDR1 SGDLS and CDR2 YYNGEE. Deletions cut 0 bases from V and 3 bases from J, with 7 bases between. The CDR3 has 13 residues. CDR3: CASSVVPGYEQYF. CDR3 DNA sequence: TGTGCCAGCAGCGTAGTTCCCGGCTACGAGCAGTACTTC.

The chain employs TRBV2 and TRBJ1-1; 9 nucleotides match TRBD1. The CDR3 is 18 amino acids. The V gene's germline CDR1 is SNHLY and CDR2 FYNNEI. V lost 5 bases to trimming and J lost 3 bases; unmatched junction nucleotides: 16. The CDR3 spells CASSSPHPWDRVDTEAFF. The CDR3 coding sequence is TGTGCCAGCAGTTCTCCTCACCCCTGGGACAGGGTGGACACTGAAGCTTTCTTT.

The chain combines TRBV7-2 with TRBJ2-1; TRBD2 matches 12 bases. Germline-derived CDR1 and CDR2 are SGHTA and FQGNSA. V trimming: 1 base; J trimming: 8 bases; junction bases outside the gene matches: 3. This CDR3 contains 15 residues. Here the CDR3 reads CASSLVASGGDEQFF. The CDR3 DNA sequence: TGTGCCAGCAGCTTAGTGGCTAGCGGGGGGGATGAGCAGTTCTTC.

J is TRBJ1-4 and V is TRBV6-5, with D maybe TRBD1 (5 bases). Looked up from germline, CDR1 is MNHEY and CDR2 is SVGAGI. The CDR3 length is 13 residues. Trimming cost V 7 bases and J 8 bases, with 14 bases left between them. The CDR3 coding sequence is TGTGCCAGCACCAGACAGCGTGGGGAAAAACTGTTTTTT. Its translation: CASTRQRGEKLFF.

The CDR3 bases are TGCGCCAGCAGCTCCCTGGAGGGGAACACTGAAGCTTTCTTT. It is translated as CASSSLEGNTEAFF. The chain links TRBV5-1 to TRBJ1-1, with D unresolved. The CDR3 contains 14 residues. The germline gives CDR1 SGHRS, CDR2 YFSETQ. V lost 3 bases and J 1 base, leaving 10 bases between the germline ends. The full variable domain, in which reference TRBV5-1 and TRBJ1-1 provide the parts outside the CDR3, is KAGVTQTPRYLIKTRGQQVTLSCSPISGHRSVSWYQQTPGQGLQFLFEYFSETQRNKGNFPGRFSGRQFSNSRSEMNVSTLELGDSALYLCASSSLEGNTEAFFGQGTRLTVV.

This chain uses TRBV19 with TRBJ1-5; TRBD1 matches 9 bases. CDR3 size: 15 residues. Unmatched junction bases numbered 9, after V lost 6 bases and J lost 6 bases. Germline V gene lookup returns CDR1 LNHDA and CDR2 SQIVND (reference sequence). This chain's CDR3 is CASRTGTGFGQPQHF. The CDR3 bases are TGTGCCAGTAGAACCGGGACAGGGTTCGGTCAGCCCCAGCATTTT.

This chain connects TRBV6-6 to TRBJ1-1, with D possibly matching TRBD1 (6 bases). This CDR3 spans 12 amino acids. Germline V gene lookup returns CDR1 MNHNY and CDR2 SVGAGI (reference sequence). Trimming pared 6 bases from V and 6 bases from J, leaving 11 bases between. The CDR3: CASRSQGAEAFF. In nucleotides, the CDR3 is TGTGCCAGCAGGTCACAGGGTGCTGAAGCTTTCTTT.

Worth noting for this clone: The same CDR3 arises from other DNA sequences in this sample as well. This chain uses TRBV29-1 with TRBJ1-2; tentatively, D is TRBD1 (6 bases). The germline V gene encodes CDR1 SQVTM and CDR2 ANQGSEA. This CDR3 has 13 residues. The germline V and J ends were trimmed by 6 bases and 2 bases, with 13 bases remaining between them. The CDR3 DNA reads TGCAGCGTCACGACAGGTCCCAACTATGGCTACACCTTC. As protein: CSVTTGPNYGYTF.

The chain employs TRBV2 and TRBJ2-7; the D gene is possibly TRBD1 (6 bases). Germline V lookup: CDR1 SNHLY, CDR2 FYNNEI. CDR3 length: 13 amino acids. The V end lost 8 bases, the J end lost 2 bases, and 13 bases lay between the germline ends. As DNA, the CDR3 is TGTGCCAGCGTGGCAAGGGGGACCTACGAGCAGTACTTC. Translated: CASVARGTYEQYF.

This chain connects TRBV11-3 to TRBJ2-7, with 11 positions matching TRBD1. Germline V gene lookup returns CDR1 SGHNT and CDR2 YENEEA. The CDR3 has 14 amino acids. Unmatched junction bases numbered 3, after V lost 5 bases and J lost 3 bases. The CDR3 sequence is CASSPGQGDYEQYF. The CDR3 DNA sequence: TGTGCCAGCAGCCCGGGACAGGGGGACTACGAGCAGTACTTC.

Here the CDR3 reads CASSQGRGTYGYTF. CDR3 sequence (DNA): TGCGCCAGCAGTCAGGGCAGGGGTACCTATGGCTACACCTTC. The chain recombines TRBV23-1 with TRBJ1-2, with TRBD1 as a possible D gene (6 bases). TRBV23-1 qualifies as an ORF whose function is uncertain. The V end was cut by 3 bases, the J end by 4 bases, with 12 bases between. This CDR3 is built from 14 residues.

V gene TRBV12-3 or TRBV12-4 combines with J gene TRBJ2-5, with D tentatively TRBD1 (5 bases). The CDR3 covers 13 residues. Trimming took off 2 bases at V and 3 bases at J, with 7 bases between the two ends. The CDR3 DNA reads as TGTGCCAGCAGTTTATCGACAGAAGAGACCCAGTACTTC. Its translation is CASSLSTEETQYF.

The chain carries TRBV3-1 (or the pseudogene TRBV3-2) and TRBJ1-1, with TRBD1 matching over 8 bases. The CDR3 has 14 amino acids. Germline V gene sequence: CDR1 LGHDT, CDR2 YNNKEL (reference sequence). Germline trimming cut 6 bases from V and 4 bases from J; bases unmatched to any gene: 7. DNA for the CDR3: TGTGCCAGCAGTCCTGACAGGGGCCCCACTGAAGCTTTCTTT. It encodes CASSPDRGPTEAFF.

The chain has TRBV7-8 and TRBJ1-2; 8 positions match TRBD1. The CDR3 consists of 15 residues. Looked up from germline, CDR1 is SGHVS and CDR2 is FQNEAQ. With V trimmed by 0 bases and J by 4 bases, 4 bases remained unmatched. The CDR3 region is CASSLASTGGYGYTF. CDR3 DNA: TGTGCCAGCAGCTTAGCAAGCACAGGGGGCTATGGCTACACCTTC.

CDR3 protein: CASSGPGQGSEKLFF. CDR3 nucleotides: TGTGCCAGCAGCGGCCCGGGACAGGGAAGTGAAAAACTGTTTTTT. This chain links TRBV7-6 with TRBJ1-4, with 9 bases that match TRBD1. The CDR3 runs to 15 residues. The ends lost 5 bases at V and 7 bases at J; junction bases unmatched: 8. Germline V gene sequence: CDR1 SGHVS, CDR2 FNYEAQ. Combining the CDR3 with reference TRBV7-6 and TRBJ1-4 gives the whole variable domain GAGVSQSPRYKVTKRGQDVALRCDPISGHVSLYWYRQALGQGPEFLTYFNYEAQQDKSGLPNDRFSAERPEGSISTLTIQRTEQRDSAMYRCASSGPGQGSEKLFFGSGTQLSVL.

This sequence joins TRBV7-2 and TRBJ1-5, with D maybe TRBD1 (5 bases). The CDR3 totals 14 residues. The germline V and J ends were trimmed by 2 bases and 5 bases, with 10 bases remaining between them. CDR1 SGHTA and CDR2 FQGNSA come from the germline V gene. CDR3: CASSLQGSDQPQHF. The CDR3 region has the DNA TGTGCCAGCAGCTTACAGGGATCCGATCAGCCCCAGCATTTT.